This TCR beta chain was sequenced in a study of TIL therapy for anti-PD-1-resistant metastatic lung cancer. Time point noted: pre-treatment sample, taken before nivolumab and TIL therapy. The CDR3 covers 14 residues. V trimming: 6 bases; J trimming: 2 bases; junction bases outside the gene matches: 3. From germline, CDR1 is MGHDK and CDR2 SYGVNS. This clone was counted only a few times. The libraries were made with immunoSEQ v3. Sequencing depth was 1.9 million or so read pairs for survey level, about 5-6 million for deep. Only in-frame clones appear in the TCRdb table, and some are missing; sequencing was by immunoSEQ multiplex PCR. Here the sample spans over 20,000 clones, more than 60% being singletons.

The sequence derives from a person aged 25-79 years with non-small cell lung cancer. The specimen comprised blood, sampled at baseline. The gene calls are TRBV25-1 and TRBJ1-3; 8 positions agree with TRBD1. CDR3 amino acids: CASSTGGTGNTIYF. The CDR3 bases are TGTGCCAGCAGCACAGGGGGTACTGGAAACACCATATATTTT.